The clone carrying this T cell receptor beta chain was detected only a few times. What it binds is unknown. Germline CDR1 is LNHNV and CDR2 is YYDKDF (reference sequence). This CDR3 is built from 13 residues. Trimming shortened V by 5 bases and J by 4 bases, and 11 bases separated the two germline ends. TCRalpha and TCRbeta libraries used 5'RACE with constant-segment primers and UMIs. In TCRdb, the 5' RACE reads were re-called with MiXCR into one record per CDR3 protein. The data contain fewer than 350,000 distinct CDR3 sequences, 8% to 10% of them singletons. This sample is drawn from a study of T-cell memory formation after mild COVID-19. Study outcomes and limitations: Shrinking CD4+ clones resided mostly in CM and EM, and CD8+ ones in EMRA. There was a balanced CD4/CD8 profile in clones contracting day 15 to 85, and later expanders leaned CD4+. Confirmation was lacking for SARS-CoV-2 specificity of second-wave clones that peaked on day 37.

The clonotype was recovered from a man younger than 35 who had mild COVID-19 (a few samples of this study predate the infection). Cell type and time point are not known. The chain recombines TRBV15 with TRBJ1-1; D not resolved. The sample was PBMCs or a T cell subset sorted from them (not recorded which). The CDR3 sequence is CATSLRWGTEAFF. Written as DNA, the CDR3 is TGTGCCACCAGCCTCCGATGGGGCACTGAAGCTTTCTTT. The full variable domain, with the rest looked up from reference TRBV15 and TRBJ1-1, is DAMVIQNPRYQVTQFGKPVTLSCSQTLNHNVMYWYQQKSSQAPKLLFHYYDKDFNNEADTPDNFQSRRPNTSFCFLDIRSPGLGDTAMYLCATSLRWGTEAFFGQGTRLTVV.